This T cell receptor (beta chain) stems from a study of control samples from healthy donors and cancer patients. The CDR3 covers 13 residues. Clones were read by immunoSEQ multiplex PCR, and TCRdb kept only the in-frame ones, dropping some. Recorded here are approximately 190,000 clones; the top ten clones represent 2% to 2.5%. The chain employs TRBV1 and TRBJ1-6. TRBV1 counts as a pseudogene. The sample was blood. The sequence came from a woman in her 30s in good health. CDR3 nucleotide sequence: TGCACCAGCCGGGGGCAGGGGAGTTCACCCCTCCACTTT. Amino acid sequence: CTSRGQGSSPLHF.